This T cell receptor beta chain was documented in a study of blood T cell repertoires in COVID-19. Overall study: The cDNA or gDNA used as material had been derived from T cells, B-cell-depleted T cells, or PBMCs.

Assay: immunoSEQ multiplex PCR; the TCRdb copy retains only in-frame clones and omits some. The sample has about 440,000 clones; 70% to 90% are singletons. Per the germline V gene, CDR1 is KGHSH and CDR2 is LQKENI. The CDR3 is 15 residues long. V was cut by 6 bases and J by 0 bases, with 12 bases left in between. The chain links TRBV18 to TRBJ1-3; possibly TRBD1 for D (5 bases). The receptor's source is a woman aged 18-29 years with acute COVID-19. Material for sequencing was PBMCs or T cells enriched from blood (not recorded which). CDR3 sequence reads: CASSTGQASGNTIYF. For the CDR3, the DNA is TGTGCCAGCTCCACCGGACAAGCCTCTGGAAACACCATATATTTT.